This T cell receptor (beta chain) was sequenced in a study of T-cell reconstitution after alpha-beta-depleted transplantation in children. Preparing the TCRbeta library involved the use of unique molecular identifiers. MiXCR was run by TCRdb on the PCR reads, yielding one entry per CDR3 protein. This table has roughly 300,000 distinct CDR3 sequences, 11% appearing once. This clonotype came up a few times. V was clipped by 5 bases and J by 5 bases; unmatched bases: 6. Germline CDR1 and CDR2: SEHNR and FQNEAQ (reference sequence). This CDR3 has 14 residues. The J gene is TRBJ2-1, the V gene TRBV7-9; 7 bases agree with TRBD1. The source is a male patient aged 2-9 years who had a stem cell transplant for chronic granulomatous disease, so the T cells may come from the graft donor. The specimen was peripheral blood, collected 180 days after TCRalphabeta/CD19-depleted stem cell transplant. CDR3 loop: CASSIGQVDNEQFF. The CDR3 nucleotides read TGTGCCAGCAGCATCGGACAGGTAGACAATGAGCAGTTCTTC.